The 17 T cell receptor beta chains below all came from one sample that was sequenced in a study of shared clonotypes between healthy human individuals. Profiled with immunoSEQ multiplex PCR; TCRdb holds only in-frame clones, not every one. The sample includes approximately 2,200,000 clones, about 92% of them seen just once. Terminally differentiated effector memory CD45RA+ cells were left out of the naive CD8 fraction, which was CD45RO-negative and positively selected for CCR7. The sequenced sample was naive CD8+ T cells from PBMCs. The receptors stem from a man aged 18-30 years in good health. Some clones in this sample may be carry-over from other donors' samples.

The chain employs TRBV9 and TRBJ2-5; tentatively, D is TRBD2 (6 bases). Germline assignment: CDR1 SGDLS and CDR2 YYNGEE. This CDR3 has 15 amino acids. Trimming stripped 4 bases from V and 5 bases from J, with 18 bases between. CDR3 loop: CASSLTGTEGETQYF. CDR3 sequence (DNA): TGTGCCAGCAGCCTCACCGGGACGGAGGGCGAGACCCAGTACTTC. Combining the CDR3 with reference TRBV9 and TRBJ2-5 gives the whole variable domain DSGVTQTPKHLITATGQRVTLRCSPRSGDLSVYWYQQSLDQGLQFLIQYYNGEERAKGNILERFSAQQFPDLHSELNLSSLELGDSALYFCASSLTGTEGETQYFGPGTRLLVL.

This clone has just a few counts. The chain employs TRBV27 and TRBJ1-5, with unresolved D. The CDR3 runs to 14 residues. V was cut by 4 bases and J by 2 bases, with 9 bases left in between. CDR1 and CDR2 (germline): MNHEY, SMNVEV (reference sequence). The CDR3 protein is CASSWEAGNQPQHF. The CDR3 nucleotides read TGTGCCAGCAGTTGGGAGGCCGGCAATCAGCCCCAGCATTTT.

The chain employs TRBV5-6 and TRBJ2-1; TRBD1 agrees at 8 bases. The CDR3 extends over 15 amino acids. Trimming removed 4 bases from V and 3 bases from J; junction bases left unmatched: 6. The germline CDR1 and CDR2 sequences are SGHDT and YYEEEE. CDR3: CASSPRTGLYNEQFF. In nucleotides, the CDR3 is TGTGCCAGCAGCCCTAGGACAGGGCTCTACAATGAGCAGTTCTTC.

The chain joins TRBV28 to TRBJ2-7; D unresolved. The ends were cut back, 4 bases at V and 2 bases at J, with 9 bases in the middle. Germline CDR1 reads MDHEN; CDR2 reads SYDVKM. The CDR3 consists of 13 residues. CDR3 residues: CASSWLDPYEQYF. The CDR3 DNA follows: TGTGCCAGCAGTTGGCTAGACCCCTACGAGCAGTACTTC.

The chain is built from TRBV27 and TRBJ2-7; 9 positions agree with TRBD1. The CDR3 loop spans 14 amino acids. Germline trimming cut 8 bases from V and 5 bases from J; bases unmatched to any gene: 10. From germline, CDR1 is MNHEY and CDR2 SMNVEV (reference sequence). The CDR3 DNA reads TGTGCCAGCGGTTACCGGGACAGGGTACACGAGCAGTACTTC. Translated, it gives CASGYRDRVHEQYF.

This clone was counted between two and nine times. This chain joins TRBV19 and TRBJ1-5; D call uncertain. Germline values: CDR1 LNHDA, CDR2 SQIVND (reference sequence). The CDR3 is 14 amino acids. V was trimmed by 4 bases and J by 4 bases, leaving 11 bases between them. The CDR3 is CASSTMGQNQPQHF. CDR3 coding DNA: TGTGCCAGTAGTACCATGGGCCAGAATCAGCCCCAGCATTTT.

The gene calls are TRBV11-2 and TRBJ2-3, with a tentative D call TRBD1 (5 bases). The germline V gene encodes CDR1 SGHAT and CDR2 FQNNGV. V lost 0 bases and J 0 bases, leaving 19 bases between the germline ends. CDR3 length equals 19 residues. The CDR3 nucleotides read TGTGCCAGCAGCTTAGAGCAGTTTCCCGGAACAGGTAGCACAGATACGCAGTATTTT. It specifies CASSLEQFPGTGSTDTQYF.

This chain connects TRBV9 to TRBJ2-1; D uncertain. CDR1 is SGDLS and CDR2 is YYNGEE in the germline V gene. V lost 0 bases and J lost 13, with 20 bases in between. The CDR3 extends over 15 amino acids. CDR3 protein: CASSVGPGPHPGQFF. The DNA of the CDR3 is TGTGCCAGCAGCGTAGGCCCCGGGCCCCACCCGGGTCAGTTCTTC.

As DNA, the CDR3 is TGTGCCAGCAGCGTAGAAGTAGCGGGAGAATACAACAATGAGCAGTTCTTC. It yields the protein CASSVEVAGEYNNEQFF. The chain has TRBV9 and TRBJ2-1; 9 bases are shared with TRBD2. Per germline, CDR1 SGDLS and CDR2 YYNGEE. With 0 bases clipped from V and 5 bases from J, the junction kept 9 bases outside the gene matches. This CDR3 contains 17 residues.

V usage is TRBV6-5 and J usage is TRBJ2-3, with 9 bases aligning to TRBD2. The length of the CDR3 is 16 residues. The J segment lost 3 bases and the V segment lost 0 bases, leaving 4 bases of the junction unmatched. Germline V gene data show CDR1 as MNHEY and CDR2 as SVGAGI. CDR3 in DNA: TGTGCCAGCAGTTACTCGCGGGAGGGGGCGACAGATACGCAGTATTTT. It codes for CASSYSREGATDTQYF.

This clone has just one count. The rearrangement joins TRBV27 to TRBJ2-7; 11 nucleotides line up with TRBD2. In germline, CDR1 is MNHEY, CDR2 SMNVEV (reference sequence). Losses at the gene ends were 5 bases for V and 3 bases for J; bases not matched to a gene: 9. The CDR3 is 16 residues long. The DNA for the CDR3 is TGTGCCAGCAGTCCCTTATTTACTAGCGGGAGCTACGAGCAGTACTTC. The encoded protein is CASSPLFTSGSYEQYF.

The gene calls are TRBV28 and TRBJ1-2; the D gene is possibly TRBD1 (5 bases). Between the trimmed V and J ends, which lost 4 bases and 1 base, there was a span of 13 bases. Per the germline V gene, CDR1 is MDHEN and CDR2 is SYDVKM. This CDR3 is built from 15 residues. The CDR3 sequence: CASSSQGSLNYGYTF. In nucleotides, the CDR3 is TGTGCCAGCAGTTCGCAGGGCTCACTTAACTATGGCTACACCTTC.

V is TRBV13 and J is TRBJ2-7; 10 bases agree with TRBD1. The length of the CDR3 is 16 residues. CDR1 is PRHDT, CDR2 FYEKMQ, per germline (reference sequence). Trimming cost V 5 bases and J 4 bases; bases outside gene matches: 11. For the CDR3, the DNA is TGTGCCAGCAGCCTCTACCGGGACAGGGGTATATACGAGCAGTACTTC. Translated: CASSLYRDRGIYEQYF.

The chain has TRBV27 and TRBJ1-1; possibly TRBD1 for D (5 bases). V was cut by 2 bases and J by 6 bases, with 19 bases left in between. This CDR3 has 16 amino acids. Germline assignment: CDR1 MNHEY and CDR2 SMNVEV (reference sequence). CDR3 in amino acids: CASSLNLGGSVAEAFF. The DNA for the CDR3 is TGTGCCAGCAGTTTAAATCTCGGGGGGTCAGTTGCTGAAGCTTTCTTT.

Comment on this clone: The germline gene is not matched at one end of the junction; a read error may be the cause. This CDR3 reads CAGSLDRVAAAYNEQFF. CDR3 nucleotide sequence: TGTGCCGGCAGCTTAGATCGGGTAGCGGCAGCCTACAATGAGCAGTTCTTC. The V call is TRBV7-8, the J call TRBJ2-1, with D perhaps TRBD2 (6 bases). The CDR3 covers 17 residues. The germline gives CDR1 SGHVS, CDR2 FQNEAQ.

The chain uses TRBV11-2 and TRBJ2-3, with D uncertain. CDR3 length: 14 amino acids. The V gene's germline CDR1 is SGHAT and CDR2 FQNNGV. Trimming cost V 1 base and J 3 bases, with 8 bases left between them. The CDR3 DNA follows: TGTGCCAGCAGCTTAGGCGTCGTGACAGATACGCAGTATTTT. Translated: CASSLGVVTDTQYF.

V gene TRBV4-2 combines with J gene TRBJ2-5; D may be TRBD1 (7 bases). This CDR3 region has 14 residues. Trimming shortened V by 2 bases and J by 10 bases, and 17 bases separated the two germline ends. Germline values: CDR1 LGHNA, CDR2 YNFKEQ. CDR3 bases: TGTGCCAGCAGCCAACTTGACAGGGAGGATCGCCAGTACTTC. This encodes CASSQLDREDRQYF.